These 6 T cell receptor beta chains came from one sample sequenced in a study of T cells in Graves' hyperthyroidism and ophthalmopathy. Regions amplified from RNA transcripts were the TCR beta CDR3 regions. The HTBI primer set was used in a first-round RT-PCR of the TCR CDR3. TCRdb used MiXCR to reprocess the multiplex PCR reads, holding one entry per CDR3 protein. The sample yields more than 350,000 distinct CDR3 sequences, approximately 15% seen once. The sample consisted of blood. All receptors come from a woman aged 25-40 years with Graves' ophthalmopathy.

This clonotype appeared a single time. V and J are TRBV2 and TRBJ1-3; D is undetermined. Trimming took 4 bases from V and 7 from J, leaving 8 bases between them. Germline CDR1 SNHLY, CDR2 FYNNEI. The CDR3 has 12 residues. The CDR3 DNA reads as TGTGCCAGCAGTGGACGTTTGAACACCATATATTTT. Translated: CASSGRLNTIYF.

The table lists this clonotype with a few counts. The gene calls are TRBV28 and TRBJ1-2, with no clear D. Germline assignment: CDR1 MDHEN and CDR2 SYDVKM. The CDR3 runs to 14 residues. V was shortened by 5 bases and J by 2 bases, with 12 bases between the two germline ends. CDR3 nucleotide sequence: TGTGCCAGCAGTCCCTCCTGGACGAACTATGGCTACACCTTC. This encodes CASSPSWTNYGYTF.

The V and J genes are TRBV10-3 and TRBJ2-2; the D is unclear. The CDR3 totals 16 residues. V lost 1 base and J 5 bases, leaving 14 bases between the germline ends. CDR1 and CDR2 from the germline V gene are ENHRY and SYGVKD. The CDR3 here is CAISELSEDGTGELFF. CDR3 in DNA: TGTGCCATCAGTGAGTTGTCGGAAGACGGGACCGGGGAGCTGTTTTTT.

Only a few counts were recorded for this clonotype. This chain links TRBV24-1 with TRBJ2-1; D is possibly TRBD2 (7 bases). CDR3 length equals 16 residues. V was pared by 3 bases and J by 7 bases, with 18 bases between. Germline V CDR1 and CDR2: KGHDR, SFDVKD. In nucleotides, the CDR3 is TGTGCCACCAGTGATCGATGGGGGGGCAGGTCGAATGAGCAGTTCTTC. This gives the protein CATSDRWGGRSNEQFF.

This clonotype was found many times. This chain connects TRBV28 to TRBJ1-5; no reliable D call. Trimming took off 7 bases at V and 5 bases at J, with 15 bases between the two ends. The CDR3 has 14 residues. CDR1 is MDHEN, CDR2 SYDVKM, per germline. The CDR3 nucleotides are TGTGCCAGCATTAACCGACGTCGCGATCAGCCCCAGCATTTT. It translates to CASINRRRDQPQHF.

This clonotype came up many times. The chain has TRBV7-9 and TRBJ2-2, with D unclear. V was clipped by 11 bases and J by 6 bases, with 10 bases between them. Germline V gives CDR1 SEHNR, CDR2 FQNEAQ (reference sequence). The CDR3 covers 11 residues. CDR3 protein: CAGALAGELFF. As DNA, the CDR3 is TGTGCCGGAGCGTTGGCCGGGGAGCTGTTTTTT.